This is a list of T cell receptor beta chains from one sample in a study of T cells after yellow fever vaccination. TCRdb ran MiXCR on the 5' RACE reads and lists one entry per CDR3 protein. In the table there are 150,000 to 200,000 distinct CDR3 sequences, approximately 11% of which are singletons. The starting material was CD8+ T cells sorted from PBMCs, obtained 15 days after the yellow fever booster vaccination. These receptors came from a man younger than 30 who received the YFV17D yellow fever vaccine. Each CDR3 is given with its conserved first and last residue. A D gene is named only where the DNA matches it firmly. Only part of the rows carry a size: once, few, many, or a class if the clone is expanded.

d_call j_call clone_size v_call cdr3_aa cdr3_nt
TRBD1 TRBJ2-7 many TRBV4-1 CASSQDYGTGGQYF TGCGCCAGCAGCCAAGATTACGGGACAGGGGGTCAGTACTTC
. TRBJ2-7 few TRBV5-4 CASSFQGSHEQYF TGTGCCAGCAGCTTTCAGGGGAGCCACGAGCAGTACTTC
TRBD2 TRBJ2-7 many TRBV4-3 CASSPRAGGGYEQYF TGCGCCAGCAGCCCCCGAGCGGGGGGAGGCTACGAGCAGTACTTC
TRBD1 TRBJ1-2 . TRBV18 CASLVPGQGANGYTF TGTGCCAGCTTAGTCCCGGGACAGGGGGCGAATGGCTACACCTTC
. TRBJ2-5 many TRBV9 CASSHGPSSLQETQYF TGTGCCAGCAGCCACGGACCGAGCTCCCTCCAAGAGACCCAGTACTTC
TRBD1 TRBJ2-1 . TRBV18 CASSPMAGGKYGEQFF TGTGCCAGCTCCCCGATGGCAGGGGGCAAATACGGTGAGCAGTTCTTC
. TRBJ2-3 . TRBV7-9 CASSDPHSSTDTQYF TGTGCCAGCAGCGATCCTCATTCTAGCACAGATACGCAGTATTTT
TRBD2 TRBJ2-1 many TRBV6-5 CASRRGGGPNEQFF TGTGCCAGCAGGCGGGGCGGGGGTCCGAATGAGCAGTTCTTC
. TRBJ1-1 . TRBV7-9 CASSLGLGLNTEAFF TGTGCCAGCAGCTTAGGGCTAGGGCTGAACACTGAAGCTTTCTTT
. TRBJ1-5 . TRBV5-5 CASSGDPNQPQHF TGTGCCAGCAGCGGGGACCCAAATCAGCCCCAGCATTTT
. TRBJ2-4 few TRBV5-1 CASSPTLTGAKNIQYF TGCGCCAGCAGCCCCACCCTCACAGGAGCCAAAAACATTCAGTACTTC
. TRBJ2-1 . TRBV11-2 CASSQKLGWDEQFF TGTGCCAGCAGCCAAAAACTGGGATGGGATGAGCAGTTCTTC
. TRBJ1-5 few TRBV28 CASTTRGRNQPQHF TGTGCCAGCACCACGCGGGGGCGAAATCAGCCCCAGCATTTT
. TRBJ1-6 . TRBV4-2 CASSPWIYYNSPLHF TGTGCCAGCAGCCCCTGGATTTACTATAATTCACCCCTCCACTTT
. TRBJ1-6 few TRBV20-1 CSARGHPRSYNSPLHF TGCAGTGCTAGGGGACATCCTCGCTCCTATAATTCACCCCTCCACTTT
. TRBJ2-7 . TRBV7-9 CASSLHHYEQYF TGTGCCAGCAGCTTACACCACTACGAGCAGTACTTC
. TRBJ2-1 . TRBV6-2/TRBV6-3 CASSPQSEAFNEQFF TGTGCCAGCAGTCCTCAGAGCGAGGCCTTCAATGAGCAGTTCTTC
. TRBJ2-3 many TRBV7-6 CASSLAGATDTQYF TGTGCCAGCAGCTTAGCGGGGGCCACAGATACGCAGTATTTT
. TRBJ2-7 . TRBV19 CASSMGLGNGLYEQYF TGTGCCAGTAGTATGGGACTGGGGAACGGCCTCTACGAGCAGTACTTC
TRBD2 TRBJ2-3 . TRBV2 CASRPTSGGRTDTQYF TGTGCCAGCAGACCGACTAGCGGGGGACGCACAGATACGCAGTATTTT
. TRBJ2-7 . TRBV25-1 CATLPPGRITDEQYF TGTGCCACCCTTCCCCCGGGGCGGATCACCGACGAGCAGTACTTC
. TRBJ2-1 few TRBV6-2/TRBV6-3 CASSWSRGYNEQFF TGTGCCAGCAGCTGGTCCAGGGGCTATAATGAGCAGTTCTTC
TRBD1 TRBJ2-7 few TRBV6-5 CASSYQGQTGRGTYEQYF TGTGCCAGCAGTTACCAGGGACAGACAGGACGGGGTACCTACGAGCAGTACTTC
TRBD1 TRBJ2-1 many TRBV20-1 CSARDRTNNEQFF TGCAGTGCGAGGGACAGAACAAACAATGAGCAGTTCTTC
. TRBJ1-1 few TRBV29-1 CSVTFLQDAFF TGCAGCGTTACCTTTCTCCAGGATGCTTTCTTT
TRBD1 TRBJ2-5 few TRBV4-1 CASSQAGRGRVEETQYF TGCGCCAGCAGCCAAGCGGGCAGGGGGCGGGTTGAAGAGACCCAGTACTTC
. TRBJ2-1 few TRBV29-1 CSVDWGGRSF TGCAGCGTTGATTGGGGGGGCCGGTCCTTC
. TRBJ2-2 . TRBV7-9 CASSLNRARSNTGELFF TGTGCCAGCAGCTTAAACAGGGCGCGCTCGAACACCGGGGAGCTGTTTTTT
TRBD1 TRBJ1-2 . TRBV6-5 CASSYSWQGAFDYGYTF TGTGCCAGCAGTTACTCCTGGCAGGGGGCATTTGACTATGGCTACACCTTC
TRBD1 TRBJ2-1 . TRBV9 CASSVEGTVYNEQFF TGTGCCAGCAGCGTAGAAGGGACAGTCTACAATGAGCAGTTCTTC
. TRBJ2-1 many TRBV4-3 CASSLRPPRPVMVEQFF TGCGCCAGCAGCCTAAGACCGCCGCGCCCGGTGATGGTTGAGCAGTTCTTC
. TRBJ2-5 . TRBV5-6 CASRAGGGWETQYF TGTGCCAGCAGGGCCGGGGGTGGATGGGAGACCCAGTACTTC
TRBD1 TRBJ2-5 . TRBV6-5 CASSPRDRARLETQYF TGTGCCAGCAGCCCAAGGGACAGGGCCAGGTTGGAGACCCAGTACTTC
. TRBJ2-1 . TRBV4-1 CASSQGSWAANEQFF TGCGCCAGCAGCCAAGGAAGCTGGGCGGCGAATGAGCAGTTCTTC
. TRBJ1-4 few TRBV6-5 CASSYGNEKLFF TGTGCCAGCAGTTACGGAAATGAAAAACTGTTTTTT
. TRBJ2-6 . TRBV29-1 CSAYSGANVLTF TGCAGCGCATACTCTGGGGCCAACGTCCTGACTTTC
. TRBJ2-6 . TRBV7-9 CASSLESGANVLTF TGTGCCAGCAGCTTAGAGTCTGGGGCCAACGTCCTGACTTTC